The clone carrying this TCR beta chain was counted ten times or more. Germline-derived CDR1 and CDR2 are SGHDT and YYEEEE. The CDR3 runs to 15 residues. The V gene lost 3 bases and the J gene lost 4 bases, with 13 bases spanning the gap. One entry per CDR3 protein results from TCRdb running MiXCR on the 5' RACE reads. The table records around 390,000 distinct CDR3 sequences, more than 15% of them present only once. This specimen belongs to a study of T-cell memory formation after mild COVID-19. The rearrangement joins TRBV5-6 to TRBJ2-2; D tentatively reads TRBD1 or TRBD2 (5 bases each). The clonotype originates from a man younger than 35 who had mild COVID-19 (a few samples of this study predate the infection). Cell type and time point are not known. Input material: PBMCs or a T cell subset sorted from them (not recorded which). The DNA for the CDR3 is TGTGCCAGCAGCTCCCGGGACCTACGCACCGGGGAGCTGTTTTTT. This codes for CASSSRDLRTGELFF.